This T cell receptor (beta chain) emerged from a study of blood T cell repertoires in COVID-19. This CDR3 is 16 amino acids long. J gave up 6 bases and V 6 bases, and 11 bases lay outside the gene matches. Looked up from germline, CDR1 is SGHTA and CDR2 is FQGNSA. This table comes from immunoSEQ multiplex PCR, and its TCRdb copy is limited to in-frame clones, with some not included. The data hold about 130,000 clones, with around 90% observed a single time. Material for sequencing was peripheral blood. This TCR was sampled from a man between 60 and 75 years old with COVID-19, enrolled during active disease. The chain couples TRBV7-2 to TRBJ2-3; TRBD2 aligns across 11 bases. The CDR3 is CASRPGTSGFTDTQYF. CDR3 nucleotide sequence: TGTGCCAGCAGACCCGGGACTAGCGGATTTACGGATACGCAGTATTTT.